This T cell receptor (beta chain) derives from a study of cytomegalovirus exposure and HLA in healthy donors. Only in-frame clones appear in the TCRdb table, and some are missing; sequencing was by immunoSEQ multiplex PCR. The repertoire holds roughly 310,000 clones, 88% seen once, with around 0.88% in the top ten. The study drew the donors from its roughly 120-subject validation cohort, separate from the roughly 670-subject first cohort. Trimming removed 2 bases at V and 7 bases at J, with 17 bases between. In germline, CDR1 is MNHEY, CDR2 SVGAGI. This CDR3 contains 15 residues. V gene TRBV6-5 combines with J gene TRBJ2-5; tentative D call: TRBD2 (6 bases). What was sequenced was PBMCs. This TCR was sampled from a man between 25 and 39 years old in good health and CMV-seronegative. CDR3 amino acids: CASSYGTGLLATQYF. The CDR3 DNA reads TGTGCCAGCAGTTACGGCACGGGACTCCTAGCGACCCAGTACTTC.